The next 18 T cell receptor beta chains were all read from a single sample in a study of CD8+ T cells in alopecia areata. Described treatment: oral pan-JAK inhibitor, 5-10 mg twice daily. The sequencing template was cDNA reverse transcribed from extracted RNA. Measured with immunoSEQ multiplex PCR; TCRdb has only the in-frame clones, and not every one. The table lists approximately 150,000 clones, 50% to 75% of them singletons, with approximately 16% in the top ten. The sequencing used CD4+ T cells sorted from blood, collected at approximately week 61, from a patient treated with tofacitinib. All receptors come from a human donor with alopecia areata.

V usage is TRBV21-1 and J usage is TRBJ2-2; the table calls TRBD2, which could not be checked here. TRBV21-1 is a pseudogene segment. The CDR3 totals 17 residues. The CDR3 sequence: CASSKDRASGNTGELFF. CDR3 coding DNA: TGTGCCAGCAGCAAAGATCGGGCTAGCGGGAACACCGGGGAGCTGTTTTTT.

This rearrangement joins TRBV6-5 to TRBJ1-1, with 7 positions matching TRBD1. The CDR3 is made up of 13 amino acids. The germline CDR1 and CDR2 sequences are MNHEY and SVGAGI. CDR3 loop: CAVVGTANTEAFF. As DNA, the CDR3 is TGTGCGGTAGTCGGGACAGCTAACACTGAAGCTTTCTTT.

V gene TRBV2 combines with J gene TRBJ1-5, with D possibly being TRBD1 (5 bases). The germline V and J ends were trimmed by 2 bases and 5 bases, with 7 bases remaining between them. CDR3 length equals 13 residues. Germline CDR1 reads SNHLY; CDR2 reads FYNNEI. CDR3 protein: CASSELGDQPQHF. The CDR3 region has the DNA TGTGCCAGCAGTGAATTAGGGGATCAGCCCCAGCATTTT.

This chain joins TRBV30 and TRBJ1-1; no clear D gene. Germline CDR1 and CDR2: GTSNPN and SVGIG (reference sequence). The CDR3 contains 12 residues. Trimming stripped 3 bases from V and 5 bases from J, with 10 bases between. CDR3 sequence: CAWRPGWTEAFF. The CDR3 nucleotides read TGTGCCTGGAGACCCGGGTGGACTGAAGCTTTCTTT. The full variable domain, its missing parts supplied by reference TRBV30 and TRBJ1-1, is SQTIHQWPATLVQPVGSPLSLECTVEGTSNPNLYWYRQAAGRGLQLLFYSVGIGQISSEVPQNLSASRPQDRQFILSSKKLLLSDSGFYLCAWRPGWTEAFFGQGTRLTVV.

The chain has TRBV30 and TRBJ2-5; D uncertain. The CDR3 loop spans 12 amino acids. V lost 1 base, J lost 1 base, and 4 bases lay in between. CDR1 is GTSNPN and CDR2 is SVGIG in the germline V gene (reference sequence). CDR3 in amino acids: CAWSAGQETQYF. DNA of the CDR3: TGTGCCTGGAGTGCCGGCCAAGAGACCCAGTACTTC.

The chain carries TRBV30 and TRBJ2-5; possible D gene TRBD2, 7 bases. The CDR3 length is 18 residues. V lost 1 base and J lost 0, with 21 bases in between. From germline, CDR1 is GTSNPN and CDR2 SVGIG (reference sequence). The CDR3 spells CAWSAMVGGGVHQETQYF. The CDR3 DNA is TGTGCCTGGAGTGCTATGGTTGGAGGGGGGGTCCACCAAGAGACCCAGTACTTC.

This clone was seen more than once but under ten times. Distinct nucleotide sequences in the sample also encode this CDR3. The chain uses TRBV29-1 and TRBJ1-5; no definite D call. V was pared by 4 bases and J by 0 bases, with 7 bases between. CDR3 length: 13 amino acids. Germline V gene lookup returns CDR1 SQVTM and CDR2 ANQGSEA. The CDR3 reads CSVGENSNQPQHF. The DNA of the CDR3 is TGCAGCGTTGGGGAGAATAGCAATCAGCCCCAGCATTTT.

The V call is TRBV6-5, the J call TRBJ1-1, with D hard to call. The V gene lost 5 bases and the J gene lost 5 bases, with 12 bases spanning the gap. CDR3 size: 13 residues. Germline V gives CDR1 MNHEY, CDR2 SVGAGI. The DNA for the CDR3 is TGTGCCAGCAGTAAAAAAGGAGGGACTGAAGCTTTCTTT. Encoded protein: CASSKKGGTEAFF.

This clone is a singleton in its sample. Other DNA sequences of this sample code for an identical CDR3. Written as DNA, the CDR3 is TGTGCCACCAGCAGAGACAGGGGTGGCTACACCTTC. Protein sequence: CATSRDRGGYTF. The chain employs TRBV15 and TRBJ1-2; weak D call: TRBD1 (6 bases). CDR1 and CDR2 (germline): LNHNV, YYDKDF (reference sequence). Trimming cost V 0 bases and J 7 bases, with 6 bases left between them. The CDR3 covers 12 residues.

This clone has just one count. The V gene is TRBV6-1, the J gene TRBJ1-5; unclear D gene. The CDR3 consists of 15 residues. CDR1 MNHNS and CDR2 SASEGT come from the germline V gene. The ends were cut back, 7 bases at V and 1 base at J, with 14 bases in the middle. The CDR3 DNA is TGTGCCAGCATTCTTCAGTGGGGAAGCAATCAGCCCCAGCATTTT. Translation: CASILQWGSNQPQHF.

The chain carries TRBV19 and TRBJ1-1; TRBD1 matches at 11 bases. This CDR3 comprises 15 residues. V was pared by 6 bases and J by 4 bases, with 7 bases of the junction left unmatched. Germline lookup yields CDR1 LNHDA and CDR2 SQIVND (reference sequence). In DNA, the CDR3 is TGTGCCAGTAGGGAACGGGACAGGGGGTTCACTGAAGCTTTCTTT. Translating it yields CASRERDRGFTEAFF.

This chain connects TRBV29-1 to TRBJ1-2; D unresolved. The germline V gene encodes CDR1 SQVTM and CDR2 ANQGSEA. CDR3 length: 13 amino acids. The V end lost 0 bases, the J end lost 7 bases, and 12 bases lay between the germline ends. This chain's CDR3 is CSVEDLSRRGYTF. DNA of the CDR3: TGCAGCGTTGAAGATCTCTCCAGGCGTGGCTACACCTTC.

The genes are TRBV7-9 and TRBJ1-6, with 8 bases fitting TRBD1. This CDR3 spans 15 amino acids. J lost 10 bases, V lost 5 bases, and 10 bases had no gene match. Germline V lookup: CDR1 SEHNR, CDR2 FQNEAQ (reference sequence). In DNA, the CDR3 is TGTGCCAGCAGCCCTAGAGGACAGGGAAACTCACCCCTCCACTTT. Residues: CASSPRGQGNSPLHF.

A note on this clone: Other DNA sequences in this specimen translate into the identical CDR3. The CDR3 DNA is TGTGCCAGCAGTTACGGGGGTAACTATGGCTACACCTTC. As protein: CASSYGGNYGYTF. V and J are TRBV6-5 and TRBJ1-2; a possible D gene is TRBD1 (5 bases). Germline V gives CDR1 MNHEY, CDR2 SVGAGI. The CDR3 has 13 amino acids. V gave up 2 bases and J gave up 1 base, with 5 bases separating them.

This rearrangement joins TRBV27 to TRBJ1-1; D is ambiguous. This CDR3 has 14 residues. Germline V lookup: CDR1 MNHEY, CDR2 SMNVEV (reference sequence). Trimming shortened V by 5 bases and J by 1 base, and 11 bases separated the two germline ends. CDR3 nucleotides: TGTGCCAGCAGTGCCCCGTCGGGGAACACTGAAGCTTTCTTT. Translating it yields CASSAPSGNTEAFF.

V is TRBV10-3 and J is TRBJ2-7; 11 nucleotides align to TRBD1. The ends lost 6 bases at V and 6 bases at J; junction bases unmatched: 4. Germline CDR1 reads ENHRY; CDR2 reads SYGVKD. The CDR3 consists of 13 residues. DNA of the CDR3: TGTGCCATCAGAGCGGGACAGGGGGGCGAGCAGTACTTC. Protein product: CAIRAGQGGEQYF.

In nucleotides, the CDR3 is TGTGCCAGCAGGGGCGGAGGTGTAGGGACCCAGTACTTC. This codes for CASRGGGVGTQYF. The chain links TRBV2 to TRBJ2-5; a weak D match, TRBD2 (5 bases). Trimming stripped 6 bases from V and 7 bases from J, with 15 bases between. Germline-derived CDR1 and CDR2 are SNHLY and FYNNEI. There are 13 residues in the CDR3.

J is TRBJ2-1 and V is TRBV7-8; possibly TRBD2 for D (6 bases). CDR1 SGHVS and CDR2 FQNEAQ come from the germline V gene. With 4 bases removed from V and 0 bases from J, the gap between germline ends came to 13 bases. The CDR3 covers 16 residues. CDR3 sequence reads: CASSSRDFGSYNEQFF. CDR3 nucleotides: TGTGCCAGCAGCTCTCGGGACTTTGGCTCCTACAATGAGCAGTTCTTC.